The 8 T cell receptor beta chains presented below share a single source sample, sequenced in a study of cytomegalovirus exposure and HLA in healthy donors. It was with 60 Vbeta and 13 Jbeta primers that the PCR ran. The repertoire was sequenced with immunoSEQ multiplex PCR; TCRdb's copy has only in-frame clones and lacks some. The table has 85,000 to 100,000 clones, just under 85% seen once. The sequenced sample was PBMCs. The receptors derive from a woman younger than 30 in good health and CMV-seropositive.

The chain is built from TRBV9 and TRBJ2-1, with 14 positions matching TRBD2. CDR3 length: 18 amino acids. Trimming at V came to 4 bases and at J to 3 bases, leaving 9 bases not matched to a gene. Per the germline V gene, CDR1 is SGDLS and CDR2 is YYNGEE. The CDR3 spells CASSPEGLAGAVYNEQFF. As DNA, the CDR3 is TGTGCCAGCAGCCCGGAGGGACTAGCGGGAGCGGTCTACAATGAGCAGTTCTTC. Full variable domain (rest looked up from reference TRBV9 and TRBJ2-1): DSGVTQTPKHLITATGQRVTLRCSPRSGDLSVYWYQQSLDQGLQFLIQYYNGEERAKGNILERFSAQQFPDLHSELNLSSLELGDSALYFCASSPEGLAGAVYNEQFFGPGTRLTVL.

The chain combines TRBV4-2 with TRBJ2-3, with 9 bases fitting TRBD2. The germline CDR1 and CDR2 sequences are LGHNA and YNFKEQ. This CDR3 has 16 amino acids. The V segment lost 1 base and the J segment 4 bases; nucleotides outside the gene matches: 6. CDR3 in DNA: TGTGCCAGCAGCCAAGTGCAACTAGCGGGTGCAGATACGCAGTATTTT. As protein: CASSQVQLAGADTQYF.

The genes are TRBV27 and TRBJ2-3; D possibly corresponds to TRBD1 (5 bases). The CDR3 length is 16 residues. The V gene lost 3 bases and the J gene lost 1 base, with 14 bases spanning the gap. CDR1 is MNHEY, CDR2 SMNVEV, per germline (reference sequence). CDR3 coding DNA: TGTGCCAGCAGTTTCCTTAGGGGCGTCCGCACAGATACGCAGTATTTT. Protein: CASSFLRGVRTDTQYF.

The chain couples TRBV7-9 to TRBJ2-3, with a possible D match to TRBD2 (6 bases). Trimming stripped 5 bases from V and 6 bases from J, with 12 bases between. The CDR3 loop spans 13 amino acids. From germline, CDR1 is SEHNR and CDR2 FQNEAQ (reference sequence). The CDR3 DNA sequence: TGTGCCAGCAGCGGGGGGACCACGGATACGCAGTATTTT. Protein product: CASSGGTTDTQYF.

This clone was counted between two and nine times. At one end the junction does not follow the germline gene, possibly because of a read error. The gene calls are TRBV7-7 and TRBJ2-5, with 9 bases lining up with TRBD2. The CDR3 is 17 residues long. In germline, CDR1 is SSHAT, CDR2 FNYEAQ (reference sequence). The CDR3 DNA reads as TGTGCTAGCAGCTTAAGAGTCGGAGCGGGGGGTCAAGAGACCCAGTACTTC. Protein: CASSLRVGAGGQETQYF.

The chain links TRBV27 to TRBJ2-3; D not certain. Germline CDR1 MNHEY, CDR2 SMNVEV (reference sequence). The CDR3 runs to 14 residues. Trimming removed 2 bases from V and 5 bases from J, with 11 bases in between. DNA of the CDR3: TGTGCCAGCAGTTTACGGCAGGCAGGAGATACGCAGTATTTT. Its protein is CASSLRQAGDTQYF.

In its sample, this clone was seen once. The chain uses TRBV6-5 and TRBJ2-5; tentative D call: TRBD2 (5 bases). V lost 0 bases and J lost 7, with 12 bases in between. This CDR3 has 14 amino acids. Germline V lookup: CDR1 MNHEY, CDR2 SVGAGI. CDR3 coding DNA: TGTGCCAGCAGTTACTCGGTGATAGGAGGGACCCAGTACTTC. As protein: CASSYSVIGGTQYF.

CDR3 in DNA: TGTGCCAGCAGCGGACAGGGGGTTCCGCCCCAGCATTTT. Translating gives CASSGQGVPPQHF. This chain links TRBV28 with TRBJ1-5, with 10 bases matching TRBD1. V gave up 6 bases and J gave up 9 bases; unmatched junction bases: 5. Germline assignment: CDR1 MDHEN and CDR2 SYDVKM. This CDR3 has 13 residues.